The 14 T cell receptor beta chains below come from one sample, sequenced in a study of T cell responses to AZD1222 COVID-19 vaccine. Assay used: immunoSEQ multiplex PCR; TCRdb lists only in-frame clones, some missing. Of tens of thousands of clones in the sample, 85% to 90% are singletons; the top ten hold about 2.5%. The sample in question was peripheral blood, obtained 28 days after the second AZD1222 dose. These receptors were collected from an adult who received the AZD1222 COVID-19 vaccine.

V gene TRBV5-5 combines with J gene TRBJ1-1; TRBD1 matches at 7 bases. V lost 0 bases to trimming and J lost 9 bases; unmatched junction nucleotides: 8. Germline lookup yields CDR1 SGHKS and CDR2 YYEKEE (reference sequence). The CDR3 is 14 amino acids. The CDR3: CASSLERTGAKAFF. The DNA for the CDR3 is TGTGCCAGCAGCTTGGAAAGGACAGGAGCCAAAGCTTTCTTT.

The DNA of the CDR3 is TGCGCCAGCAGCGACCCTATTAACAGTGACTACGAGCAGTACTTC. Protein: CASSDPINSDYEQYF. The chain combines TRBV5-1 with TRBJ2-7; no clear D. CDR1 is SGHRS, CDR2 YFSETQ, per germline. Trimming pared 4 bases from V and 3 bases from J, leaving 17 bases between. The CDR3 consists of 15 residues.

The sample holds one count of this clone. The CDR3 DNA is TGTGCCAGCAGTGAACAGGGGAGGACTGAAGCTTTCTTT. This encodes CASSEQGRTEAFF. The chain carries TRBV2 and TRBJ1-1; weak D call: TRBD1 (6 bases). The CDR3 has 13 residues. The germline V gene has CDR1 SNHLY and CDR2 FYNNEI. V gave up 2 bases and J gave up 5 bases, with 9 bases separating them.

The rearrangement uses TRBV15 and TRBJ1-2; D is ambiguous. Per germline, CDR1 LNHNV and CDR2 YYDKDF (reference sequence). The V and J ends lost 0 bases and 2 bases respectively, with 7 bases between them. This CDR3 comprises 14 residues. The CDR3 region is CATSRDTGNYGYTF. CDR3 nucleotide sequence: TGTGCCACCAGCAGAGATACCGGGAACTATGGCTACACCTTC.

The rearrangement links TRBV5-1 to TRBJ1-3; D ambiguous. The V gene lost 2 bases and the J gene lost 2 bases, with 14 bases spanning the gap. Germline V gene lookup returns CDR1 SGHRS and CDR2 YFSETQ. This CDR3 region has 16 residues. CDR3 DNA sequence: TGCGCCAGCAGCTTCGACACTCCTCGCCCTGGAAACACCATATATTTT. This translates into CASSFDTPRPGNTIYF.

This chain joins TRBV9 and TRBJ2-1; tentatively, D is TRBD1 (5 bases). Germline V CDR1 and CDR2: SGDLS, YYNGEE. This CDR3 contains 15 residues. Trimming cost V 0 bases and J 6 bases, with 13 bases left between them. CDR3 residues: CASSVAAGWSNEQFF. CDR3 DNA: TGTGCCAGCAGCGTAGCGGCAGGGTGGTCCAATGAGCAGTTCTTC.

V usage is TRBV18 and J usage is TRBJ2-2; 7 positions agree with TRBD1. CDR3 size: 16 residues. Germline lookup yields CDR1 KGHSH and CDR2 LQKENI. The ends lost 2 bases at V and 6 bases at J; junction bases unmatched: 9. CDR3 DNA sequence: TGTGCCAGCTCACCATATGGACAGGTTGGCGCCGGGGAGCTGTTTTTT. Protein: CASSPYGQVGAGELFF.

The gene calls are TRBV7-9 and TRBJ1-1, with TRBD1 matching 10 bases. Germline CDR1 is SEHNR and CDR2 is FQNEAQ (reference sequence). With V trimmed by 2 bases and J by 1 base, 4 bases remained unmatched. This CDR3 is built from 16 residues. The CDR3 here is CASSLSGQGGNTEAFF. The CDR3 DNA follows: TGTGCCAGCAGCTTATCCGGACAGGGGGGGAACACTGAAGCTTTCTTT.

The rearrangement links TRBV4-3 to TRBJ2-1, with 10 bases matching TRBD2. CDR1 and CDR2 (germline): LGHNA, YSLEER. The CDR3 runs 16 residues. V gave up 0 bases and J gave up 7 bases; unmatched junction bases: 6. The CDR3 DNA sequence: TGCGCCAGCAGCCAAGAGACTAGCGGGTTGTTGAATGAGCAGTTCTTC. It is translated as CASSQETSGLLNEQFF.

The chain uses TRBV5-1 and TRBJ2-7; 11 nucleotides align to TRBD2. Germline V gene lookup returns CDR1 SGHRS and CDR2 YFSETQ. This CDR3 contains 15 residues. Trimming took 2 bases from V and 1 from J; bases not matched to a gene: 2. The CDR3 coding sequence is TGCGCCAGCAGCTTCCGACTAGCGGGGTCCTACGAGCAGTACTTC. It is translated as CASSFRLAGSYEQYF.

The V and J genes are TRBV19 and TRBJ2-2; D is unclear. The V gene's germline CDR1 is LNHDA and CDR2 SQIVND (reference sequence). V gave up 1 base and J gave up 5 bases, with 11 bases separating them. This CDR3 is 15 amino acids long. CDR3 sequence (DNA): TGTGCCAGTAGTATAGTTCAGGAAGGGACCGGGGAGCTGTTTTTT. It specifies CASSIVQEGTGELFF.

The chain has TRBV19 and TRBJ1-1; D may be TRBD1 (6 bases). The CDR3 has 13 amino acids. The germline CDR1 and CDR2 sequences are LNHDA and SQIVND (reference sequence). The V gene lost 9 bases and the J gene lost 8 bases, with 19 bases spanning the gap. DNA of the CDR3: TGTGCCAGCACTGACAGGATGGACTCGGAAGCTTTCTTT. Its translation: CASTDRMDSEAFF.

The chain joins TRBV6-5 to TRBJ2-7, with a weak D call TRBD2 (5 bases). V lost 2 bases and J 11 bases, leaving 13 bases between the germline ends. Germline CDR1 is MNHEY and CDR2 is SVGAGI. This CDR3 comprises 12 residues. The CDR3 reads CASSYDGRGEYF. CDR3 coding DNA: TGTGCCAGCAGTTACGATGGTCGGGGAGAGTACTTC.

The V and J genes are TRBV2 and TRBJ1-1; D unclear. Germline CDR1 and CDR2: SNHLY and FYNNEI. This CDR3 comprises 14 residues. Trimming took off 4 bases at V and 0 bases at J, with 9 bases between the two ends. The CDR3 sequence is CASSVRVVNTEAFF. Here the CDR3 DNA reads TGTGCCAGCAGTGTGCGGGTGGTGAACACTGAAGCTTTCTTT.